This entry is about one TCR beta chain. Repertoires were generated with immunoSEQ multiplex PCR, while TCRdb's copy carries only in-frame clones and drops some. There are over 75,000 clones in the sample; 83% occur only once, and about 10% lies in the top ten. The sample belongs to a study of blood T cell repertoires in COVID-19. CDR1 is SGHDT and CDR2 is YYEEEE in the germline V gene. The CDR3 runs to 15 residues. Trimming cost V 3 bases and J 2 bases, with 12 bases left between them. The chain carries TRBV5-6 and TRBJ1-3, with D unresolved. The sequencing input was peripheral blood. The source is a human donor in a cohort sampled during active COVID-19. CDR3 loop: CASSSRGVPGNTIYF. In DNA, the CDR3 is TGTGCCAGCAGCTCTAGAGGAGTTCCTGGAAACACCATATATTTT.